The clone carrying this T cell receptor (beta chain) was seen only a few times. Its specificity is unknown. This sample was included in a study of T cells in localized non-small cell lung cancer. The method was immunoSEQ multiplex PCR; TCRdb's version includes in-frame clones alone and lacks a portion of them. The sample has 25,000 or so clones, approximately 78% seen once; the top ten hold approximately 4%. There are 17 residues in the CDR3. CDR1 is SGHVS and CDR2 is FQNEAQ in the germline V gene. Unmatched junction bases numbered 13, after V lost 5 bases and J lost 6 bases. Overall study findings and caveats: Detection in adjacent lung was observed for a median 57 of the top 100 tumor clones.

The sequence came from a woman aged 35 to 69 with stage I lung adenocarcinoma. The sequencing here drew on peripheral blood, taken before any cancer treatment. The rearrangement joins TRBV7-8 to TRBJ2-2; 9 nucleotides match TRBD2. CDR3 nucleotide sequence: TGTGCCAGCAGCCCCGGCGGAAGCGGGGGGATTTCCGGGGAGCTGTTTTTT. Its translation: CASSPGGSGGISGELFF.